This T cell receptor (beta chain) is from a study of chemoradiotherapy in HPV16-positive cancers. Study in general: Candidate HPV-specific clones and shared TCR motifs came from a couple of HPV16-positive patients.

V was cut by 0 bases and J by 2 bases, with 6 bases left in between. The CDR3 sequence is 14 residues long. The germline V gene has CDR1 MGHRA and CDR2 YSYEKL. Using immunoSEQ multiplex PCR, the repertoire was profiled, and TCRdb retains in-frame clones only, with some absent. The data show more than 7,500 clones, around 80% seen once. The rearrangement links TRBV4-1 to TRBJ2-3; D call uncertain. This material was collected from a patient who underwent chemoradiotherapy. The clonotype originates from a human donor with HPV-associated anogenital cancer. The CDR3 loop reads CASSQDWSTDTQYF. The DNA of the CDR3 is TGCGCCAGCAGCCAAGATTGGTCCACAGATACGCAGTATTTT.